A single sample is the source of the 17 T cell receptor beta chains below, sequenced in a study of cytomegalovirus exposure and HLA in healthy donors. The PCR used 60 Vbeta and 13 Jbeta primers. Data came from immunoSEQ multiplex PCR; TCRdb stores just in-frame clones and leaves some out. Of about 50,000 clones listed, around 81% are singletons. The sequenced sample was PBMCs. The origin of the receptors is a man aged 25 to 45 in good health and CMV-seropositive.

The chain uses TRBV13 and TRBJ2-7, with 9 bases aligning to TRBD1. Trimming cost V 1 base and J 1 base; bases outside gene matches: 2. The V gene's germline CDR1 is PRHDT and CDR2 FYEKMQ (reference sequence). The CDR3 contains 15 residues. The CDR3 coding sequence is TGTGCCAGCAGCTTAGAGGGGACAGGGTCCTACGAGCAGTACTTC. As protein: CASSLEGTGSYEQYF. Based on the CDR3 plus reference TRBV13 and TRBJ2-7, the full variable domain is AAGVIQSPRHLIKEKRETATLKCYPIPRHDTVYWYQQGPGQDPQFLISFYEKMQSDKGSIPDRFSAQQFSDYHSELNMSSLELGDSALYFCASSLEGTGSYEQYFGPGTRLTVT.

DNA for the CDR3: TGTGCCAGCAGCCAAGGGACTAGCGGGGGGGTAATCCGACCACCTGAGCAGTTCTTC. Translated: CASSQGTSGGVIRPPEQFF. The chain recombines TRBV14 with TRBJ2-1, with TRBD2 identical over 15 bases. In germline, CDR1 is SGHDN, CDR2 FVKESK. V lost 1 base, J lost 9 bases, and 13 bases stayed unmatched. CDR3 length: 19 amino acids. Variable domain in full (rest from reference TRBV14 and TRBJ2-1): EAGVTQFPSHSVIEKGQTVTLRCDPISGHDNLYWYRRVMGKEIKFLLHFVKESKQDESGMPNNRFLAERTGGTYSTLKVQPAELEDSGVYFCASSQGTSGGVIRPPEQFFGPGTRLTVL.

This chain links TRBV6-1 with TRBJ1-5; tentative D call: TRBD1 (6 bases). Between the trimmed V and J ends, which lost 6 bases and 3 bases, there was a span of 12 bases. The length of the CDR3 is 14 residues. The V gene's germline CDR1 is MNHNS and CDR2 SASEGT. The CDR3 DNA reads TGTGCCAGCAGAAGCCGGGACAACAATCAGCCCCAGCATTTT. It is translated as CASRSRDNNQPQHF.

The rearrangement uses TRBV19 and TRBJ2-3, with D possibly matching TRBD2 (6 bases). The CDR3 consists of 14 residues. Trimming took 7 bases from V and 0 from J, leaving 11 bases between them. Looked up from germline, CDR1 is LNHDA and CDR2 is SQIVND (reference sequence). CDR3 sequence (DNA): TGTGCCAGTACCGTCAGCGGGAGCACAGATACGCAGTATTTT. Translation gives CASTVSGSTDTQYF.

The chain links TRBV28 to TRBJ1-6; TRBD1 agrees at 7 bases. The length of the CDR3 is 15 residues. With 7 bases clipped from V and 1 base from J, the junction kept 4 bases outside the gene matches. Germline CDR1 MDHEN, CDR2 SYDVKM. This CDR3 is CASTRQGSYNSPLHF. The CDR3 DNA sequence: TGTGCCAGCACCCGACAGGGTTCCTATAATTCACCCCTCCACTTT.

The CDR3 is CASSLGRLETQYF. CDR3 nucleotides: TGTGCCAGCAGCTTAGGGAGGCTAGAGACCCAGTACTTC. V is TRBV7-9 and J is TRBJ2-5; a possible D gene is TRBD2 (5 bases). Germline lookup yields CDR1 SEHNR and CDR2 FQNEAQ (reference sequence). The V and J ends lost 1 base and 4 bases respectively, with 7 bases between them. The CDR3 is made up of 13 amino acids.

The chain couples TRBV10-2 to TRBJ1-1; a possible D gene is TRBD1 (5 bases). The V end was cut by 8 bases, the J end by 1 base, with 8 bases between. This CDR3 comprises 12 residues. CDR1 is WSHSY, CDR2 SAAADI, per germline. This CDR3 reads CASLGQNTEAFF. The CDR3 nucleotides are TGCGCCAGCCTCGGACAGAACACTGAAGCTTTCTTT.

The chain couples TRBV7-6 to TRBJ2-1, with D hard to call. The CDR3 spans 16 residues. The V gene's germline CDR1 is SGHVS and CDR2 FNYEAQ. Trimming stripped 1 base from V and 0 bases from J, with 10 bases between. The CDR3 bases are TGTGCCAGCAGCTTAGGCGGCCCCGGCTCCTACAATGAGCAGTTCTTC. It specifies CASSLGGPGSYNEQFF.

The chain's CDR3 is CASTRAYNSPLHF. In DNA form, the CDR3 reads TGCGCCAGCACACGGGCCTATAATTCACCCCTCCACTTT. This sequence joins TRBV5-1 and TRBJ1-6; D gene ambiguous. Looked up from germline, CDR1 is SGHRS and CDR2 is YFSETQ. CDR3 length: 13 amino acids. Trimming took 6 bases from V and 2 from J, leaving 6 bases between them.

The chain recombines TRBV5-8 with TRBJ2-1; the match to TRBD2 covers 15 bases. This CDR3 has 16 amino acids. The germline CDR1 and CDR2 sequences are SGHTS and YDEGEE. V lost 4 bases, J lost 8 bases, and 7 bases stayed unmatched. In DNA, the CDR3 is TGTGCCAGCAGCCGAGGACTAGCGGGGGGGAGGGATGAGCAGTTCTTC. Amino acid sequence: CASSRGLAGGRDEQFF.

This clone was observed once. The V gene is TRBV5-1, the J gene TRBJ1-3, with 7 bases that match TRBD1. From germline, CDR1 is SGHRS and CDR2 YFSETQ. Trimming cost V 2 bases and J 2 bases; bases outside gene matches: 1. The CDR3 has 14 amino acids. CDR3 residues: CASSFGTAGNTIYF. The CDR3 region has the DNA TGCGCCAGCAGCTTCGGGACAGCTGGAAACACCATATATTTT.

The chain has TRBV10-2 and TRBJ2-1, with 7 bases identical to TRBD1. Germline V CDR1 and CDR2: WSHSY, SAAADI. The CDR3 runs to 14 residues. V lost 4 bases, J lost 3 bases, and 3 bases stayed unmatched. In DNA, the CDR3 is TGCGCCAGCAGTGGAGACAGGGTCTACAATGAGCAGTTCTTC. This gives the protein CASSGDRVYNEQFF.

This clone was picked up a small number of times. The V call is TRBV4-1, the J call TRBJ2-3, with 9 bases lining up with TRBD1. The CDR3 extends over 15 amino acids. Per the germline V gene, CDR1 is MGHRA and CDR2 is YSYEKL. The V and J ends lost 3 bases and 7 bases, in that order; junction bases with no gene match: 8. CDR3 DNA: TGCGCCAGCAGCCAGGACAGGGGTGCTGGGAATACGCAGTATTTT. Protein product: CASSQDRGAGNTQYF.

The chain carries TRBV6-6 and TRBJ1-6, with D possibly TRBD1 on 6 matching bases. Trimming cost V 6 bases and J 5 bases, with 11 bases left between them. The CDR3 runs to 14 residues. Germline lookup yields CDR1 MNHNY and CDR2 SVGAGI (reference sequence). The CDR3 loop reads CASSQGSDNSPLHF. The CDR3 nucleotides are TGTGCCAGCAGCCAGGGGTCCGATAATTCACCCCTCCACTTT.

The chain joins TRBV6-6 to TRBJ2-5; D unresolved. V lost 7 bases, J lost 0 bases, and 12 bases lay in between. CDR3 size: 14 residues. Looked up from germline, CDR1 is MNHNY and CDR2 is SVGAGI (reference sequence). The CDR3 DNA reads TGTGCCAGCAACAACGATCTGTACCAAGAGACCCAGTACTTC. Translated: CASNNDLYQETQYF.

The genes are TRBV29-1 and TRBJ2-5, with 8 bases aligning to TRBD2. The CDR3 runs to 14 residues. J lost 4 bases, V lost 4 bases, and 8 bases had no gene match. CDR1 is SQVTM and CDR2 is ANQGSEA in the germline V gene. CDR3 DNA: TGCAGCGTTGCGGGAGCGGGAGTGGCAGAGACCCAGTACTTC. This encodes CSVAGAGVAETQYF. The variable domain in full, with the rest retrieved from reference TRBV29-1 and TRBJ2-5, is SAVISQKPSRDICQRGTSLTIQCQVDSQVTMMFWYRQQPGQSLTLIATANQGSEATYESGFVIDKFPISRPNLTFSTLTVSNMSPEDSSIYLCSVAGAGVAETQYFGPGTRLLVL.

The V gene is TRBV6-1, the J gene TRBJ2-1; TRBD2 might be the D (5 bases). CDR1 and CDR2 from the germline V gene are MNHNS and SASEGT. V lost 10 bases, J lost 14 bases, and 21 bases lay in between. The CDR3 spans 12 residues. CDR3 residues: CATRPGSPSKFF. The CDR3 bases are TGTGCCACCAGGCCGGGGTCCCCGTCAAAGTTCTTC.